Shown below are 2 T cell receptor beta chains from a single sample sequenced in a study of regulatory T cells in long-lasting Graves disease. For TCR beta, libraries came from iRepertoire HTBI primers and Arm-PCR of CDR3 regions. A single record per CDR3 protein comes from TCRdb applying MiXCR to the multiplex PCR reads. Among 550,000 to 700,000 distinct CDR3 sequences listed, about 16% were seen once. Sample time point: newly diagnosed GD, antithyroid drugs for less than 3 months. PBMCs provided the RNA from which the TCR library was made. This sample was shared with a second study, whose subject was T cells in Graves' hyperthyroidism and ophthalmopathy.

This material consisted of peripheral blood mononuclear cells (PBMCs), taken at new diagnosis, from a patient treated with antithyroid drugs. These receptors were taken from a man aged 18 to 35 with Graves disease.

This clonotype was counted at least ten times. The V and J genes are TRBV27 and TRBJ2-1; tentatively, D is TRBD2 (5 bases). Trimming shortened V by 2 bases and J by 8 bases, and 22 bases separated the two germline ends. Germline assignment: CDR1 MNHEY and CDR2 SMNVEV (reference sequence). This CDR3 is 17 amino acids long. CDR3 DNA sequence: TGTGCCAGCAGTTTAGACGTTCGTGGCTGGGGAGACGATGAGCAGTTCTTC. It is translated as CASSLDVRGWGDDEQFF.

This clonotype occurred a few times. The chain has TRBV24-1 and TRBJ2-7; D possibly uses TRBD1 or TRBD2 (5 bases each). In germline, CDR1 is KGHDR, CDR2 SFDVKD. This CDR3 contains 15 residues. The V end lost 7 bases, the J end lost 0 bases, and 15 bases lay between the germline ends. CDR3 nucleotide sequence: TGTGCCACCAGGGGGACGACAGAAGACTCCTACGAGCAGTACTTC. This codes for CATRGTTEDSYEQYF.